Below, one TCR beta chain is given with its context. The entry originates in a study of blood T cell repertoires in COVID-19. The overall study: Nucleic acid was either cDNA or gDNA, and it came from T cells, B-cell-depleted T cells, or PBMCs.

The data were produced by immunoSEQ multiplex PCR, yet TCRdb's version contains in-frame clones alone and is incomplete. This table holds fewer than 500,000 clones, around nine tenths found once. The sequenced sample was PBMCs or T cells enriched from blood (not recorded which). This sequence was found in a woman aged 30 to 39 with acute COVID-19.

Here the CDR3 DNA reads TGTGCCAGCAGGACTGTTAACTATGGCTACACCTTC. Protein: CASRTVNYGYTF. This chain joins TRBV5-6 and TRBJ1-2; D gene unclear. CDR1 and CDR2 from the germline V gene are SGHDT and YYEEEE. CDR3 length: 12 amino acids. Deletions cut 5 bases from V and 1 base from J, with 6 bases between. The whole variable domain, remainder taken from reference TRBV5-6 and TRBJ1-2, is DAGVTQSPTHLIKTRGQQVTLRCSPKSGHDTVSWYQQALGQGPQFIFQYYEEEERQRGNFPDRFSGHQFPNYSSELNVNALLLGDSALYLCASRTVNYGYTFGSGTRLTVV.